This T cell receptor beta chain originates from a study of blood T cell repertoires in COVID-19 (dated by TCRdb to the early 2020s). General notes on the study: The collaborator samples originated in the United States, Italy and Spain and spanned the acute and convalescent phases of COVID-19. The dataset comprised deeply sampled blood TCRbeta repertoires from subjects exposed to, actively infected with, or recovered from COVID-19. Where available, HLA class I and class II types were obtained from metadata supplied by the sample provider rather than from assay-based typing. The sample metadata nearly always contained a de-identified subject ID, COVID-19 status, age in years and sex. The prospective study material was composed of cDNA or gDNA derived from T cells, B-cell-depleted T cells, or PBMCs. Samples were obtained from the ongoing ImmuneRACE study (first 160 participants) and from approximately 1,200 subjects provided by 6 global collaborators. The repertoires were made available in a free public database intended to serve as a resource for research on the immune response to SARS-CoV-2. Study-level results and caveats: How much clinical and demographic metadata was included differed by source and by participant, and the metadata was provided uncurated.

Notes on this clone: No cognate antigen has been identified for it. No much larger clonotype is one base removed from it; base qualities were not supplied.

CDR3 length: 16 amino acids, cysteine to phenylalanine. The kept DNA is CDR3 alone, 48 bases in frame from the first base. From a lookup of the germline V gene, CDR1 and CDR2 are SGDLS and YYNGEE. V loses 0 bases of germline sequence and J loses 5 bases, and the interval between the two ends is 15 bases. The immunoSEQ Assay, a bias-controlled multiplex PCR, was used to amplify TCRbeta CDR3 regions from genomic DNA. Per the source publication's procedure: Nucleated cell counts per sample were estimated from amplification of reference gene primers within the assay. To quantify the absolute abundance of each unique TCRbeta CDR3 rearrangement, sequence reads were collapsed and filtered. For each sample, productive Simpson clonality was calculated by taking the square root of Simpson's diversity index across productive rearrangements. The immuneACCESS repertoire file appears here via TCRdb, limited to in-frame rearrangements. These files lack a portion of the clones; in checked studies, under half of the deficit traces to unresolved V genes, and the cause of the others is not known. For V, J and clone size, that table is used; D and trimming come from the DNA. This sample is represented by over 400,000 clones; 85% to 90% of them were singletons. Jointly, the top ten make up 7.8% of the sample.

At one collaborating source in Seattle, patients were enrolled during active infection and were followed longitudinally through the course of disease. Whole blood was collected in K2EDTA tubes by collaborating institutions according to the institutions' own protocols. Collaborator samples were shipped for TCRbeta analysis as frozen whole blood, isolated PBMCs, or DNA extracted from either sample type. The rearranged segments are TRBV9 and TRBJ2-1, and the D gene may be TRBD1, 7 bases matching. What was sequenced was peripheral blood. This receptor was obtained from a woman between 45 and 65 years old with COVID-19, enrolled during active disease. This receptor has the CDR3 CASSVVEGASHNEQFF. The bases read TGTGCCAGCAGCGTAGTGGAGGGGGCGAGCCACAATGAGCAGTTCTTC. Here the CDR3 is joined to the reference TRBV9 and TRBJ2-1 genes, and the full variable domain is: DSGVTQTPKHLITATGQRVTLRCSPRSGDLSVYWYQQSLDQGLQFLIQYYNGEERAKGNILERFSAQQFPDLHSELNLSSLELGDSALYFCASSVVEGASHNEQFFGPGTRLTVL.